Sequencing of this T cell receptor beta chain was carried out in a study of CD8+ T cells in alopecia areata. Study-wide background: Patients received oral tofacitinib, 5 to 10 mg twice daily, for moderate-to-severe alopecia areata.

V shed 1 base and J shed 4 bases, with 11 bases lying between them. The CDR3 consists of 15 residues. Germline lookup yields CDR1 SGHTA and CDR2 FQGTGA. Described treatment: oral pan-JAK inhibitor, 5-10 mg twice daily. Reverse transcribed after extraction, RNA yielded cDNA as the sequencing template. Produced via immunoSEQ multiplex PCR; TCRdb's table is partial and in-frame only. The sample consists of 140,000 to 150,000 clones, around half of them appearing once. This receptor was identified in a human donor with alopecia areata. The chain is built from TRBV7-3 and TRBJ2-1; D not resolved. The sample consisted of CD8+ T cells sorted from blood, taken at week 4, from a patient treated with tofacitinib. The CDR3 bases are TGTGCCAGCAGCTTAATCCGGCGGCGGTACAATGAGCAGTTCTTC. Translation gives CASSLIRRRYNEQFF. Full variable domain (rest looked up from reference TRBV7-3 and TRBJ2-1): GAGVSQTPSNKVTEKGKYVELRCDPISGHTALYWYRQSLGQGPEFLIYFQGTGAADDSGLPNDRFFAVRPEGSVSTLKIQRTERGDSAVYLCASSLIRRRYNEQFFGPGTRLTVL.